This T cell receptor beta chain was observed in a study of CD8+CD57+ T cells in acquired aplastic anemia. The wider study: Researchers reported that healthy donors averaged about 10 million reads for CD4+ cells.

It was genomic DNA that served as the template for profiling TCR beta VDJ and CDR3. TCRdb reanalysed the reads using MiXCR and keeps one entry per CDR3 protein. The sample consists of 110,000 or so distinct CDR3 sequences, roughly 51% of them appearing once. Germline trimming cut 6 bases from V and 4 bases from J; bases unmatched to any gene: 8. The germline CDR1 and CDR2 sequences are LNHDA and SQIVND (reference sequence). This CDR3 region has 14 residues. V is TRBV19 and J is TRBJ1-1, with TRBD1 identical over 7 bases. The TCR originated in a human donor in good health, serving as a control. Sequencing was carried out using sorted CD4+, CD8+, or CD8+CD57+ T cells (not recorded which) from PBMCs. The CDR3 DNA is TGTGCCAGTAGAAGGGGGCAGGGGCGCACTGAAGCTTTCTTT. This gives the protein CASRRGQGRTEAFF.